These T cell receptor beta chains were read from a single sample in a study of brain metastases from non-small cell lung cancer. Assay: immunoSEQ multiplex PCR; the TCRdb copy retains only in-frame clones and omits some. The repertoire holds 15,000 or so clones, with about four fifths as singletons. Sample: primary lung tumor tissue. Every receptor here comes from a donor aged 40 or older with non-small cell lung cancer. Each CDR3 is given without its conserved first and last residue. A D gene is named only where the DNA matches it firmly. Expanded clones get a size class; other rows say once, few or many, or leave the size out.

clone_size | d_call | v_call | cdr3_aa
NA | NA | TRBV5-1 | ASSFTGFGEKLF
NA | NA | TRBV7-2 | ASSLRSGGRRSTDTQY
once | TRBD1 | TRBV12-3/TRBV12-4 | ASTTGQFEAF
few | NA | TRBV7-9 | ASTVTGGSPLH
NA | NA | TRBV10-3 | ASTSTDTQY
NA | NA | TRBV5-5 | ASSSYQETQY
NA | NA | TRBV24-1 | ATSDAPEGLRWGGYTGELF
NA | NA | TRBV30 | AWYDRSTFGYT
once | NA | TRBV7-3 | ASSLGAKSNEQF
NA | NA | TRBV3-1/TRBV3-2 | ASSHGTGELF
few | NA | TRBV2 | ASSERRGASSTDTQY
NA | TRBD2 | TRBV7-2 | ASSYPQRGGYNEQF
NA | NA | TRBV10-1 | ASRDSFNEKLF
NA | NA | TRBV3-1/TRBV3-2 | ASSQRRGNNEQF
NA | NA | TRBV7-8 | ASSSAGGVKGYT
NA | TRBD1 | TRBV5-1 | ASRGTGYSGNTIY
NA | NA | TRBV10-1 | ASSEVGGTQY
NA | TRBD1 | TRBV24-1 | ATSGTGGNFEQY
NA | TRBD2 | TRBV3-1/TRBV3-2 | ASSPRGGAENEQF
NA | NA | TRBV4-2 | ASRRTVNTEAF